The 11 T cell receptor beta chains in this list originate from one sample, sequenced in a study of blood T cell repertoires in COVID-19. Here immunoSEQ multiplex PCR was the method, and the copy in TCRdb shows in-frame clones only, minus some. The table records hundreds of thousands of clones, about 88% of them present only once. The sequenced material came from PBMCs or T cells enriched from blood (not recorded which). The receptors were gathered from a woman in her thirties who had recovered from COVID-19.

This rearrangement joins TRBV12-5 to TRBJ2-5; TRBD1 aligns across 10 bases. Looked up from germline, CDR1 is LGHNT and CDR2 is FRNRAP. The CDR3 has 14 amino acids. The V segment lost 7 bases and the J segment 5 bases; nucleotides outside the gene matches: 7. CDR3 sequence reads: CASAPGQGTETQYF. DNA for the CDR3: TGTGCTAGTGCCCCGGGACAGGGGACCGAGACCCAGTACTTC.

The CDR3 region is CASSEGRGANPTNEKLFF. As DNA, the CDR3 is TGTGCCAGCAGCGAGGGCCGGGGGGCGAACCCAACTAATGAAAAACTGTTTTTT. The rearrangement joins TRBV14 to TRBJ1-4, with a possible D match to TRBD1 (6 bases). The CDR3 contains 18 residues. Trimming stripped 5 bases from V and 0 bases from J, with 19 bases between. CDR1 is SGHDN and CDR2 is FVKESK in the germline V gene.

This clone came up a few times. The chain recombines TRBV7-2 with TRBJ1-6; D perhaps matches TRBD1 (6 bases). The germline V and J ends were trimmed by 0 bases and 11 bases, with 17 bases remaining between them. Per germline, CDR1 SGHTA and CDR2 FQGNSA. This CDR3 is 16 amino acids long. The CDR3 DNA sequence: TGTGCCAGCAGCTTAGCGGTGGGACACCCGGTCGCACCCCTCCACTTT. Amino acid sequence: CASSLAVGHPVAPLHF.

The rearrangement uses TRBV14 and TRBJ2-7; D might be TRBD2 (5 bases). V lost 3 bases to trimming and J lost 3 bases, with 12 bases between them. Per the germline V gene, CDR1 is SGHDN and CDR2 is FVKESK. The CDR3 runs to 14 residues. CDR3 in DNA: TGTGCCAGCAGCCAGAGGTACGGGATCTACGAGCAGTACTTC. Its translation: CASSQRYGIYEQYF. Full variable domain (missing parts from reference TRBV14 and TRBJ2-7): EAGVTQFPSHSVIEKGQTVTLRCDPISGHDNLYWYRRVMGKEIKFLLHFVKESKQDESGMPNNRFLAERTGGTYSTLKVQPAELEDSGVYFCASSQRYGIYEQYFGPGTRLTVT.

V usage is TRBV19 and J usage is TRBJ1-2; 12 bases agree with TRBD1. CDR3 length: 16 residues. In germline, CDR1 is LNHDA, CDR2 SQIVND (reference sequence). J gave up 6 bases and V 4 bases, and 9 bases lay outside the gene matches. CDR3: CASSTALGQGADGYTF. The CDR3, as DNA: TGTGCCAGTAGTACAGCGTTGGGACAGGGGGCAGATGGCTACACCTTC.

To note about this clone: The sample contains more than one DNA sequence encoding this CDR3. The CDR3 DNA reads as TGTGCCAGCAGCCCACGACAGGGTGGGGAAAAACTGTTTTTT. Its protein product is CASSPRQGGEKLFF. This chain connects TRBV3-1 (or the pseudogene TRBV3-2) to TRBJ1-4; 7 bases line up with TRBD1. The germline gives CDR1 LGHDT, CDR2 YNNKEL (reference sequence). The CDR3 has 14 residues. After removal of 4 bases from V and 8 bases from J, the junction contained 7 bases not matched to a gene.

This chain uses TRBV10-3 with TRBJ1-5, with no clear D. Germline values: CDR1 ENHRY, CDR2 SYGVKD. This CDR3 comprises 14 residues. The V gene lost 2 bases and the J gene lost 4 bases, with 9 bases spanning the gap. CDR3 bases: TGTGCCATCAGTGAGGGCCGGACTAATCAGCCCCAGCATTTT. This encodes CAISEGRTNQPQHF.

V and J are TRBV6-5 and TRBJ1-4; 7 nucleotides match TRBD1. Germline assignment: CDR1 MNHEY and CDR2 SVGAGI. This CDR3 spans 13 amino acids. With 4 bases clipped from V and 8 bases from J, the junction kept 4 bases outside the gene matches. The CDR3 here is CASSFGTVEKLFF. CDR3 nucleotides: TGTGCCAGCAGTTTCGGGACAGTCGAAAAACTGTTTTTT.

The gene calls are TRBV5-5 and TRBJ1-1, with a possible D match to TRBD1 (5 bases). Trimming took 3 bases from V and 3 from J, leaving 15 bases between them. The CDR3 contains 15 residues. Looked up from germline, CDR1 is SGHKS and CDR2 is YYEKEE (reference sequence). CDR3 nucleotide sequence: TGTGCCAGCAGCTCCGGGGACCGCGGGGACACTGAAGCTTTCTTT. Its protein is CASSSGDRGDTEAFF.

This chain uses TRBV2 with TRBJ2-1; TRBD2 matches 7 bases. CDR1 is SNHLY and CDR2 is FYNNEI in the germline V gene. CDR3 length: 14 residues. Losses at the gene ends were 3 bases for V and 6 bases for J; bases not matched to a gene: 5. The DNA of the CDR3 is TGTGCCAGCAGTGAGGTCGCTAGCGGCAATGAGCAGTTCTTC. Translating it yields CASSEVASGNEQFF.

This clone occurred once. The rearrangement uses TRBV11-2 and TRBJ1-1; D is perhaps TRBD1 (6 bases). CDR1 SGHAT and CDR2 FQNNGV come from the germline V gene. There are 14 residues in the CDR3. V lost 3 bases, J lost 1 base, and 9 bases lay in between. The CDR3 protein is CASSFWGRNTEAFF. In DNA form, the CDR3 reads TGTGCCAGCAGCTTCTGGGGGCGGAACACTGAAGCTTTCTTT.